The 31 T cell receptor beta chains below were found in one sample sequenced in a study of cytomegalovirus exposure and HLA in healthy donors. Primers included in the PCR were 60 Vbeta and 13 Jbeta primers. Using immunoSEQ multiplex PCR, the repertoire was profiled, and TCRdb retains in-frame clones only, with some absent. This specimen shows about 210,000 clones; the ten leading clones hold less than 1%. Sample: PBMCs. The receptor source for this set is a woman aged 25 to 39 in good health and CMV-seropositive.

The CDR3 region has the DNA TGTGCCAGCAGTGAAGGCATAGGGGGAAACTATGGCTACACCTTC. This sequence encodes CASSEGIGGNYGYTF. The chain combines TRBV6-1 with TRBJ1-2; possible D gene TRBD1, 6 bases. V was cut by 1 base and J by 2 bases, with 11 bases left in between. Germline CDR1 and CDR2: MNHNS and SASEGT. The CDR3 contains 15 residues.

V gene TRBV6-5 combines with J gene TRBJ2-2; D is unresolved. Germline CDR1 and CDR2: MNHEY and SVGAGI. The V end was cut by 2 bases, the J end by 1 base, with 8 bases between. The CDR3 loop spans 15 amino acids. The CDR3 here is CASSYQAMNTGELFF. Here the CDR3 DNA reads TGTGCCAGCAGTTACCAGGCAATGAACACCGGGGAGCTGTTTTTT.

The chain couples TRBV5-1 to TRBJ1-1; D remains ambiguous. With 4 bases removed from V and 2 bases from J, the gap between germline ends came to 18 bases. The CDR3 runs to 16 residues. CDR1 is SGHRS, CDR2 YFSETQ, per germline. The CDR3: CASSPSGTGKNTEAFF. The DNA for the CDR3 is TGCGCCAGCAGCCCGTCGGGAACGGGTAAAAACACTGAAGCTTTCTTT. Full variable domain (remainder filled in from reference TRBV5-1 and TRBJ1-1): KAGVTQTPRYLIKTRGQQVTLSCSPISGHRSVSWYQQTPGQGLQFLFEYFSETQRNKGNFPGRFSGRQFSNSRSEMNVSTLELGDSALYLCASSPSGTGKNTEAFFGQGTRLTVV.

The chain couples TRBV6-5 to TRBJ1-1, with D hard to call. In germline, CDR1 is MNHEY, CDR2 SVGAGI. The CDR3 totals 15 residues. The ends were cut back, 6 bases at V and 3 bases at J, with 17 bases in the middle. The CDR3: CASSRGGLGDTEAFF. CDR3 nucleotides: TGTGCCAGCAGCCGGGGAGGGCTCGGGGACACTGAAGCTTTCTTT.

The chain is built from TRBV10-1 and TRBJ2-3; the D gene is possibly TRBD1 (6 bases). V was cut by 0 bases and J by 8 bases, with 12 bases left in between. The CDR3 runs to 14 residues. The germline gives CDR1 WNHNN, CDR2 SYGVQD (reference sequence). The DNA of the CDR3 is TGCGCCAGCAGTGAGTCGAGTGGGGGCGGTACGCAGTATTTT. It is translated as CASSESSGGGTQYF.

V is TRBV10-3 and J is TRBJ1-1; D gene uncertain. Per germline, CDR1 ENHRY and CDR2 SYGVKD. There are 13 residues in the CDR3. Trimming removed 2 bases from V and 11 bases from J, with 15 bases in between. Here the CDR3 reads CAISEETMRSAFF. CDR3 in DNA: TGTGCCATCAGTGAGGAGACGATGCGGTCGGCTTTCTTT.

V usage is TRBV6-1 and J usage is TRBJ2-3; TRBD2 aligns across 9 bases. This CDR3 has 15 residues. Per the germline V gene, CDR1 is MNHNS and CDR2 is SASEGT. V lost 7 bases and J lost 3; bases outside the gene matches: 8. CDR3 DNA sequence: TGTGCCAGCAAGGGGCGGGGGGGCGTTACAGATACGCAGTATTTT. This gives the protein CASKGRGGVTDTQYF.

V is TRBV19 and J is TRBJ1-1, with D unresolved. V was trimmed by 10 bases and J by 11 bases, leaving 23 bases between them. The CDR3 length is 13 residues. Germline V lookup: CDR1 LNHDA, CDR2 SQIVND (reference sequence). The CDR3 loop is CATASGDRLSAFF. CDR3 sequence (DNA): TGTGCCACCGCAAGCGGAGATCGTTTGTCGGCTTTCTTT.

The CDR3 DNA reads TGTGCCAGCAGCTCACCGGGACAGGGAGACACTGAAGCTTTCTTT. This codes for CASSSPGQGDTEAFF. This rearrangement joins TRBV11-2 to TRBJ1-1; the match to TRBD1 covers 9 bases. CDR1 and CDR2 (germline): SGHAT, FQNNGV. The length of the CDR3 is 15 residues. V dropped 4 bases and J dropped 3; count of bases not matched to a gene: 6.

The CDR3 nucleotides read TGTGCCAGCAGCTTTACAGGGAATCAGCCCCAGCATTTT. This codes for CASSFTGNQPQHF. The chain couples TRBV7-2 to TRBJ1-5, with D possibly being TRBD1 (6 bases). The V gene lost 3 bases and the J gene lost 4 bases, with 7 bases spanning the gap. The CDR3 covers 13 residues. CDR1 SGHTA and CDR2 FQGNSA come from the germline V gene.

The chain employs TRBV2 and TRBJ2-3; TRBD1 agrees at 7 bases. The CDR3 covers 13 residues. Germline values: CDR1 SNHLY, CDR2 FYNNEI. J lost 3 bases, V lost 11 bases, and 8 bases had no gene match. The chain's CDR3 is CAGGQAGTDTQYF. The CDR3 coding sequence is TGTGCCGGAGGACAGGCTGGTACAGATACGCAGTATTTT.

The chain combines TRBV19 with TRBJ2-2; D ambiguous. The germline CDR1 and CDR2 sequences are LNHDA and SQIVND (reference sequence). Trimming cost V 5 bases and J 5 bases, with 9 bases left between them. The CDR3 has 13 amino acids. CDR3 sequence reads: CASSVLWTGELFF. CDR3 nucleotides: TGTGCCAGTAGTGTTCTATGGACCGGGGAGCTGTTTTTT.

The J gene is TRBJ2-7, the V gene TRBV6-1, with a possible D match to TRBD1 (6 bases). The germline V gene encodes CDR1 MNHNS and CDR2 SASEGT. V was shortened by 7 bases and J by 7 bases, with 17 bases between the two germline ends. This CDR3 region has 13 residues. The CDR3 sequence is CASNPQGQREQYF. DNA of the CDR3: TGTGCCAGCAACCCCCAGGGACAAAGGGAGCAGTACTTC.

This rearrangement joins TRBV6-5 to TRBJ1-2; no clear D. CDR3 length equals 13 residues. Germline-derived CDR1 and CDR2 are MNHEY and SVGAGI. With 4 bases removed from V and 4 bases from J, the gap between germline ends came to 10 bases. The DNA for the CDR3 is TGTGCCAGCAGTTTCCCGGGATCCTATGGCTACACCTTC. It translates to CASSFPGSYGYTF.

The J gene is TRBJ1-2, the V gene TRBV4-1; 8 bases are shared with TRBD1. CDR3 length: 15 amino acids. Per germline, CDR1 MGHRA and CDR2 YSYEKL. V trimming: 1 base; J trimming: 3 bases; junction bases outside the gene matches: 4. The CDR3 reads CASSQVWGQDYGYTF. The DNA of the CDR3 is TGCGCCAGCAGCCAAGTGTGGGGACAGGACTATGGCTACACCTTC.

The rearrangement joins TRBV7-2 to TRBJ2-1; no clear D gene. V lost 2 bases, J lost 6 bases, and 14 bases lay in between. CDR3 length equals 15 residues. Germline V gene lookup returns CDR1 SGHTA and CDR2 FQGNSA. The CDR3 protein is CASSLRQVISNEQFF. The DNA for the CDR3 is TGTGCCAGCAGCTTACGCCAGGTCATCTCCAATGAGCAGTTCTTC.

V and J are TRBV14 and TRBJ2-2; no clear D gene. The CDR3 runs to 14 residues. The V end lost 1 base, the J end lost 3 bases, and 6 bases lay between the germline ends. Germline V gene lookup returns CDR1 SGHDN and CDR2 FVKESK. The CDR3 protein is CASSQGGYTGELFF. DNA for the CDR3: TGTGCCAGCAGCCAAGGAGGATACACCGGGGAGCTGTTTTTT.

This chain uses TRBV28 with TRBJ1-1; no clear D gene. The CDR3 loop spans 14 amino acids. Trimming left V 2 bases short and J 3 bases short, with 10 bases between. Germline CDR1 and CDR2: MDHEN and SYDVKM. The CDR3 sequence is CASSLIEEYTEAFF. DNA of the CDR3: TGTGCCAGCAGTTTAATCGAGGAGTACACTGAAGCTTTCTTT.

The genes are TRBV6-1 and TRBJ2-7, with 7 positions matching TRBD2. The germline gives CDR1 MNHNS, CDR2 SASEGT. The CDR3 totals 12 residues. Trimming cost V 8 bases and J 5 bases; bases outside gene matches: 6. The chain's CDR3 is CASEGGTHEQYF. CDR3 in DNA: TGTGCCAGCGAGGGAGGGACGCACGAGCAGTACTTC.

This rearrangement joins TRBV5-3 to TRBJ1-2, with D possibly matching TRBD1 (6 bases). TRBV5-3 is assigned to the ORF class and has an uncertain function. The V gene lost 4 bases and the J gene lost 1 base, with 14 bases spanning the gap. CDR3 size: 15 residues. The CDR3 protein is CARSIAAGVNYGYTF. For the CDR3, the DNA is TGTGCCAGAAGCATCGCCGCAGGGGTTAACTATGGCTACACCTTC.

The chain joins TRBV6-1 to TRBJ2-3, with TRBD1 as a possible D gene (5 bases). V was cut by 3 bases and J by 5 bases, with 12 bases left in between. CDR3 size: 14 residues. Germline CDR1 MNHNS, CDR2 SASEGT. The CDR3 nucleotides are TGTGCCAGCAGTGATATCCAGGGAAGAGATACGCAGTATTTT. This sequence encodes CASSDIQGRDTQYF.

The chain has TRBV10-3 and TRBJ2-3; 15 nucleotides match TRBD2. This CDR3 contains 17 residues. Per the germline V gene, CDR1 is ENHRY and CDR2 is SYGVKD. The J segment lost 2 bases and the V segment lost 6 bases, leaving 6 bases of the junction unmatched. CDR3 in amino acids: CAISPGLAGGSTDTQYF. CDR3 nucleotide sequence: TGTGCCATCAGCCCGGGACTAGCGGGGGGATCCACAGATACGCAGTATTTT.

The chain uses TRBV6-1 and TRBJ2-7; perhaps TRBD1 as D (5 bases). CDR3 size: 14 residues. From germline, CDR1 is MNHNS and CDR2 SASEGT. V dropped 8 bases and J dropped 2 bases, with 16 bases sitting between them. CDR3 in amino acids: CASRPRQLTYEQYF. The CDR3 DNA sequence: TGTGCCAGCCGACCCCGACAGCTAACCTACGAGCAGTACTTC.

The genes are TRBV6-5 and TRBJ2-3; the D is unclear. Germline assignment: CDR1 MNHEY and CDR2 SVGAGI. V was shortened by 6 bases and J by 4 bases, with 8 bases between the two germline ends. The CDR3 extends over 12 amino acids. The CDR3 DNA reads TGTGCCAGCAGGGCTAGTTCAGATACGCAGTATTTT. Amino acids: CASRASSDTQYF.

The chain carries TRBV6-6 and TRBJ1-2; D might be TRBD1 (5 bases). The V end was cut by 7 bases, the J end by 7 bases, with 16 bases between. This CDR3 comprises 13 residues. Per germline, CDR1 MNHNY and CDR2 SVGAGI (reference sequence). CDR3 DNA sequence: TGTGCCAGCACGGGACTCCGAACCGGTGGCTACACCTTC. Translating gives CASTGLRTGGYTF.

The V call is TRBV30, the J call TRBJ1-4; TRBD1 is a possible D gene (6 bases). V shed 4 bases and J shed 7 bases, with 13 bases lying between them. Germline CDR1 reads GTSNPN; CDR2 reads SVGIG (reference sequence). This CDR3 is 13 amino acids long. DNA for the CDR3: TGTGCCTGGATCGGCAGGGGCAGTGAAAAACTGTTTTTT. Residues: CAWIGRGSEKLFF.

V gene TRBV18 combines with J gene TRBJ2-2, with TRBD1 identical over 10 bases. The CDR3 has 15 amino acids. The germline V gene encodes CDR1 KGHSH and CDR2 LQKENI. The V gene end was trimmed by 2 bases and the J gene end by 5 bases; junction bases not matched to a gene: 2. This chain's CDR3 is CASSPWTGGTGELFF. CDR3 nucleotide sequence: TGTGCCAGCTCACCATGGACAGGGGGGACCGGGGAGCTGTTTTTT. Together with reference TRBV18 and TRBJ2-2, the CDR3 gives the full variable domain: NAGVMQNPRHLVRRRGQEARLRCSPMKGHSHVYWYRQLPEEGLKFMVYLQKENIIDESGMPKERFSAEFPKEGPSILRIQQVVRGDSAAYFCASSPWTGGTGELFFGEGSRLTVL.

The V call is TRBV7-2, the J call TRBJ2-5, with a weak D call TRBD1 (5 bases). V was shortened by 7 bases and J by 0 bases, with 12 bases between the two germline ends. CDR1 is SGHTA and CDR2 is FQGNSA in the germline V gene. The CDR3 has 14 amino acids. CDR3 in amino acids: CASTGDRHQETQYF. Written as DNA, the CDR3 is TGTGCCAGCACCGGTGACAGACACCAAGAGACCCAGTACTTC.

The J gene is TRBJ2-2, the V gene TRBV6-5; 9 bases are a match to TRBD2. Germline V CDR1 and CDR2: MNHEY, SVGAGI. The trim removed 2 bases at V and 5 bases at J, leaving 6 bases unmatched. The CDR3 contains 16 residues. CDR3 in amino acids: CASSYGVAGGTGELFF. CDR3 bases: TGTGCCAGCAGTTACGGGGTGGCGGGAGGGACCGGGGAGCTGTTTTTT.

V gene TRBV5-6 combines with J gene TRBJ1-4; D unclear. The CDR3 has 17 residues. Germline loops: CDR1 SGHDT, CDR2 YYEEEE. Trimming took 5 bases from V and 3 from J, leaving 20 bases between them. CDR3 loop: CASSSVGEGFSNEKLFF. In nucleotides, the CDR3 is TGTGCCAGCAGTTCGGTTGGAGAGGGATTTTCTAATGAAAAACTGTTTTTT.

The chain employs TRBV10-1 and TRBJ1-1; D might be TRBD1 (5 bases). The CDR3 totals 11 residues. Germline lookup yields CDR1 WNHNN and CDR2 SYGVQD (reference sequence). The V end was cut by 6 bases, the J end by 5 bases, with 7 bases between. DNA for the CDR3: TGCGCCAGCAGAGCAGGGACTGAAGCTTTCTTT. It specifies CASRAGTEAFF.